This TCR beta chain was identified during a study of blood T cell repertoires in COVID-19. Study details: Collection of acute and convalescent COVID-19 samples took place in the United States, Italy and Spain. PBMCs, B-cell-depleted T cells, or T cells provided the cDNA or gDNA that made up the material.

This clone has just one count. Per the original methods: It was from reference gene primer amplification that nucleated cell counts were estimated. Assay used: immunoSEQ multiplex PCR; TCRdb lists only in-frame clones, some missing. V, J and clone size were drawn from that table, and D and trimming were deduced from the DNA. The sample consists of about 250,000 clones, 70% to 90% of them appearing once. The sample taken for sequencing was peripheral blood. This TCR was recovered from a middle-aged woman who had recovered from COVID-19.

CDR3: CASSFDRGSGKNIQYF. In DNA form, the CDR3 reads TGTGCCAGCAGTTTTGACAGGGGATCAGGCAAAAACATTCAGTACTTC. The V gene is TRBV6-5, the J gene TRBJ2-4; 8 bases agree with TRBD1. Germline-derived CDR1 and CDR2 are MNHEY and SVGAGI. V lost 4 bases, J lost 3 bases, and 8 bases stayed unmatched. The CDR3 spans 16 residues.